This TCR beta chain derives from a study of identifying expanded T cells in peripheral blood. Study findings and constraints: Over two and four weeks, about 15 and 19 clones changed, versus 1.2 between replicates. Clone count variance between roughly 2-week samples rose with total template count.

The V and J ends lost 4 bases and 7 bases respectively, with 13 bases between them. The CDR3 totals 14 residues. Per germline, CDR1 WSHSY and CDR2 SAAADI. As for this clone: No antigen is known for it.

Assay: immunoSEQ multiplex PCR; the TCRdb copy retains only in-frame clones and omits some. The sample includes roughly 100,000 clones, more than 70% of them seen just once. This clonotype was sampled from a person aged 18 to 75 in good health. Input material: blood. The rearrangement joins TRBV10-2 to TRBJ1-4; D perhaps matches TRBD1 (6 bases). CDR3 loop: CASSVGGLGEKLFF. CDR3 coding DNA: TGCGCCAGCAGTGTTGGGGGCTTAGGTGAAAAACTGTTTTTT.